These 8 T cell receptor beta chains came from one sample sequenced in a study of T cell repertoires in cytomegalovirus infection. One entry per CDR3 protein results from TCRdb running MiXCR on the reads. The profile shows under 200,000 distinct CDR3 sequences, roughly 21% of them singletons. The antigens of these receptors remain unknown. The sequences come from CD8+ T cells from cultured PBMCs, collected from culture after CMV antigen stimulation. These receptors were collected from a human donor in good health (CMV status not recorded). Some clones in this sample may be carry-over from other donors' samples.

V usage is TRBV19 and J usage is TRBJ2-7; weak D call: TRBD1 (5 bases). Deletions cut 5 bases from V and 2 bases from J, with 22 bases between. CDR3 length: 17 residues. Looked up from germline, CDR1 is LNHDA and CDR2 is SQIVND (reference sequence). CDR3 protein: CASSEDPWTQGPYEQYF. CDR3 in DNA: TGTGCCAGTAGTGAGGACCCATGGACACAAGGCCCCTACGAGCAGTACTTC.

V usage is TRBV12-3 or TRBV12-4 and J usage is TRBJ1-1, with D perhaps TRBD1 (6 bases). The CDR3 spans 14 residues. Trimming left V 6 bases short and J 5 bases short, with 16 bases between. The CDR3 reads CASSLRGFGTEAFF. In nucleotides, the CDR3 is TGTGCCAGCAGCCTCAGGGGATTCGGAACTGAAGCTTTCTTT.

This clonotype was counted a few times. CDR3 nucleotides: TGTGCCAGCAGTTACTCCCGTACCTACGAGCAGTACTTC. Protein product: CASSYSRTYEQYF. The V and J genes are TRBV6-2 or TRBV6-3 and TRBJ2-7; D not resolved. The CDR3 totals 13 residues. Germline CDR1 and CDR2: MNHEY and SVGEGT. V lost 0 bases and J 2 bases, leaving 5 bases between the germline ends.

This clonotype turned up a few times. This chain uses TRBV27 with TRBJ2-1; D not certain. The CDR3 has 14 amino acids. Germline V gives CDR1 MNHEY, CDR2 SMNVEV (reference sequence). Trimming cost V 3 bases and J 5 bases, with 11 bases left between them. For the CDR3, the DNA is TGTGCCAGCAGTTTTGTAGCTCCCCACAATGAGCAGTTCTTC. This codes for CASSFVAPHNEQFF.

In this sample, this clonotype turned up many times. The chain couples TRBV7-9 to TRBJ2-3; D perhaps matches TRBD1 (5 bases). Germline V gives CDR1 SEHNR, CDR2 FQNEAQ (reference sequence). The CDR3 consists of 15 residues. V was shortened by 5 bases and J by 6 bases, with 18 bases between the two germline ends. The CDR3 region is CASSPPGSPGDTQYF. As DNA, the CDR3 is TGTGCCAGCAGCCCCCCGGGCTCCCCAGGGGATACGCAGTATTTT.

This clonotype has a single count. This chain joins TRBV7-6 and TRBJ1-3; D call uncertain. Germline V gene sequence: CDR1 SGHVS, CDR2 FNYEAQ. The CDR3 runs 12 residues. Trimming pared 9 bases from V and 1 base from J, leaving 7 bases between. CDR3 bases: TGTGCCAGTAGAGGTTCTGGAAACACCATATATTTT. Protein sequence: CASRGSGNTIYF. Full variable domain (rest looked up from reference TRBV7-6 and TRBJ1-3): GAGVSQSPRYKVTKRGQDVALRCDPISGHVSLYWYRQALGQGPEFLTYFNYEAQQDKSGLPNDRFSAERPEGSISTLTIQRTEQRDSAMYRCASRGSGNTIYFGEGSWLTVV.

This clonotype was counted between two and nine times. V is TRBV7-8 and J is TRBJ2-3; D perhaps matches TRBD1 (5 bases). Between the trimmed V and J ends, which lost 1 base and 4 bases, there was a span of 12 bases. Germline values: CDR1 SGHVS, CDR2 FQNEAQ. The CDR3 has 15 amino acids. The CDR3 protein is CASSLGQGASDTQYF. The CDR3 DNA follows: TGTGCCAGCAGCTTAGGGCAGGGTGCATCAGATACGCAGTATTTT.

This clonotype was observed at least ten times. The V gene is TRBV5-6, the J gene TRBJ1-2; 9 nucleotides agree with TRBD1. The CDR3 spans 14 residues. Germline trimming cut 4 bases from V and 6 bases from J; bases unmatched to any gene: 7. The germline gives CDR1 SGHDT, CDR2 YYEEEE. The CDR3 is CASSPVGQGNGYTF. DNA for the CDR3: TGTGCCAGCAGCCCAGTCGGACAGGGGAATGGCTACACCTTC.